The 24 T cell receptor beta chains in this list originate from one sample, sequenced in a study of type 1 and type 2 diabetes patients. PCR was run on genomic DNA. A primer set of 30 forward and 13 reverse primers amplified the CDR3. TCRdb called the multiplex PCR reads again in MiXCR, with one record for every CDR3 protein. This sample has a few hundred thousand distinct CDR3 sequences, with roughly 50% found just once. Sequenced material: peripheral blood mononuclear cells (PBMCs). The receptors here all came from a man younger than 35 with type 2 diabetes.

As to this clonotype: The junction differs from germline at one of its ends, possibly a read error. The rearrangement links TRBV4-1 to TRBJ2-1; 7 bases match TRBD2. Germline CDR1 reads MGHRA; CDR2 reads YSYEKL. This CDR3 has 18 residues. CDR3 sequence (DNA): TGTGCCAGCAGCCATCCTATACCTAGCCGGGGGGCCTACAATGAGCAGTTCTTC. This gives the protein CASSHPIPSRGAYNEQFF.

The chain combines TRBV5-1 with TRBJ2-7; 7 bases align to TRBD2. With V trimmed by 0 bases and J by 5 bases, 8 bases remained unmatched. CDR3 length: 15 residues. Germline V gene sequence: CDR1 SGHRS, CDR2 YFSETQ. This CDR3 is CASSLAWGGSDEQYF. The CDR3 coding sequence is TGCGCCAGCAGCTTGGCCTGGGGAGGGAGTGACGAGCAGTACTTC.

The chain employs TRBV7-2 and TRBJ1-1, with D possibly TRBD1 on 5 matching bases. V lost 0 bases and J lost 7, with 15 bases in between. The germline V gene encodes CDR1 SGHTA and CDR2 FQGNSA. The CDR3 is made up of 15 amino acids. CDR3 coding DNA: TGTGCCAGCAGCTTAGCGGACGTTTCGGGGCATGAAGCTTTCTTT. It specifies CASSLADVSGHEAFF. Filled out from reference TRBV7-2 and TRBJ1-1, the complete variable domain reads GAGVSQSPSNKVTEKGKDVELRCDPISGHTALYWYRQSLGQGLEFLIYFQGNSAPDKSGLPSDRFSAERTGGSVSTLTIQRTQQEDSAVYLCASSLADVSGHEAFFGQGTRLTVV.

In its sample, this clonotype was seen a few times. This rearrangement joins TRBV15 to TRBJ2-3, with D possibly being TRBD2 (5 bases). The CDR3 extends over 14 amino acids. Trimming removed 5 bases from V and 5 bases from J, with 14 bases in between. The germline CDR1 and CDR2 sequences are LNHNV and YYDKDF (reference sequence). The CDR3 region has the DNA TGTGCCACCAGCCCTAAGCGGCCGGGAGATACGCAGTATTTT. It is translated as CATSPKRPGDTQYF.

In this sample, this clonotype turned up a few times. The rearrangement uses TRBV28 and TRBJ1-2; D unresolved. Germline assignment: CDR1 MDHEN and CDR2 SYDVKM. The V gene lost 3 bases and the J gene lost 4 bases, with 6 bases spanning the gap. CDR3 size: 12 residues. CDR3 protein: CASSFRSYGYTF. The CDR3 DNA follows: TGTGCCAGCAGTTTCAGGTCCTATGGCTACACCTTC.

V gene TRBV6-6 combines with J gene TRBJ1-1, with TRBD1 matching 7 bases. The CDR3 consists of 15 residues. The germline V gene has CDR1 MNHNY and CDR2 SVGAGI (reference sequence). Trimming at V came to 5 bases and at J to 4 bases, leaving 10 bases not matched to a gene. CDR3 in amino acids: CASSETTGQGTEAFF. The DNA of the CDR3 is TGTGCCAGCAGTGAAACGACAGGGCAAGGCACTGAAGCTTTCTTT.

This clonotype was seen a handful of times. V usage is TRBV28 and J usage is TRBJ2-5; a weak D match, TRBD1 (5 bases). This CDR3 contains 12 residues. The V and J ends lost 3 bases and 5 bases respectively, with 7 bases between them. CDR1 and CDR2 (germline): MDHEN, SYDVKM. CDR3 protein: CASSFDSETQYF. The CDR3 DNA reads TGTGCCAGCAGTTTTGACAGCGAGACCCAGTACTTC. Full variable domain (remainder filled in from reference TRBV28 and TRBJ2-5): DVKVTQSSRYLVKRTGEKVFLECVQDMDHENMFWYRQDPGLGLRLIYFSYDVKMKEKGDIPEGYSVSREKKERFSLILESASTNQTSMYLCASSFDSETQYFGPGTRLLVL.

The rearrangement links TRBV7-2 to TRBJ1-5, with D maybe TRBD1 (5 bases). CDR3 length equals 22 residues. V was cut by 5 bases and J by 0 bases, with 32 bases left in between. CDR1 SGHTA and CDR2 FQGNSA come from the germline V gene. CDR3 sequence reads: CASSDRLTAEGSGGYSNQPQHF. DNA of the CDR3: TGTGCCAGCAGCGACCGACTTACGGCTGAGGGTAGTGGGGGGTATAGCAATCAGCCCCAGCATTTT.

This clonotype came up a few times. J is TRBJ1-4 and V is TRBV19; no clear D. This CDR3 comprises 15 residues. V was shortened by 5 bases and J by 4 bases, with 14 bases between the two germline ends. The germline V gene encodes CDR1 LNHDA and CDR2 SQIVND (reference sequence). CDR3 amino acids: CASSRRAGRNEKLFF. The CDR3 DNA is TGTGCCAGTAGTCGGAGGGCTGGGCGTAATGAAAAACTGTTTTTT.

The rearrangement joins TRBV19 to TRBJ1-4; no firm D call. Trimming pared 9 bases from V and 2 bases from J, leaving 13 bases between. Germline values: CDR1 LNHDA, CDR2 SQIVND (reference sequence). The CDR3 length is 14 residues. The CDR3 DNA is TGTGCCAGCGCCCCGGCGGCCACTAATGAAAAACTGTTTTTT. Its protein is CASAPAATNEKLFF.

This clonotype was observed many times. This rearrangement joins TRBV25-1 to TRBJ2-1; D tentatively reads TRBD1 or TRBD2 (5 bases each). This CDR3 is built from 14 residues. Germline V gene data show CDR1 as MGHDK and CDR2 as SYGVNS. Trimming left V 7 bases short and J 6 bases short, with 16 bases between. The CDR3 region is CASNGQTAVNEQFF. CDR3 sequence (DNA): TGTGCCAGCAACGGGCAGACAGCGGTCAATGAGCAGTTCTTC.

V and J are TRBV20-1 and TRBJ2-2; 7 bases are shared with TRBD1. Trimming cost V 3 bases and J 2 bases; bases outside gene matches: 12. From germline, CDR1 is DFQATT and CDR2 SNEGSKA (reference sequence). The CDR3 loop spans 17 amino acids. The CDR3 DNA is TGCAGTGCTAGCCCATCACGACAGGGAAGAAACACCGGGGAGCTGTTTTTT. Amino acids: CSASPSRQGRNTGELFF.

The chain is built from TRBV27 and TRBJ1-4; no reliable D call. The CDR3 is 17 residues long. Trimming took 0 bases from V and 0 from J, leaving 11 bases between them. In germline, CDR1 is MNHEY, CDR2 SMNVEV (reference sequence). The CDR3 region is CASSLSRSITTNEKLFF. The CDR3 coding sequence is TGTGCCAGCAGTTTATCGAGGAGCATAACAACTAATGAAAAACTGTTTTTT.

The V gene is TRBV20-1, the J gene TRBJ1-2; possibly TRBD1 for D (5 bases). The CDR3 spans 12 residues. In germline, CDR1 is DFQATT, CDR2 SNEGSKA (reference sequence). The ends were cut back, 6 bases at V and 8 bases at J, with 16 bases in the middle. This chain's CDR3 is CSAPGQGEGYTF. CDR3 bases: TGCAGTGCCCCTGGCCAGGGCGAAGGCTACACCTTC.

The chain links TRBV19 to TRBJ2-6, with D possibly matching TRBD1 (6 bases). The CDR3 is made up of 15 amino acids. V was shortened by 5 bases and J by 1 base, with 9 bases between the two germline ends. Germline V CDR1 and CDR2: LNHDA, SQIVND (reference sequence). DNA of the CDR3: TGTGCCAGTAGTCTTACAGGGTCTGGGGCCAACGTCCTGACTTTC. Translating gives CASSLTGSGANVLTF.

CDR3: CASSRRGVTDTQYF. The DNA for the CDR3 is TGTGCCAGCAGCCGCAGGGGGGTAACAGATACGCAGTATTTT. The chain has TRBV11-3 and TRBJ2-3, with D possibly being TRBD1 (7 bases). Germline CDR1 SGHNT, CDR2 YENEEA. The CDR3 is 14 residues long. Trimming left V 5 bases short and J 3 bases short, with 12 bases between.

V and J are TRBV11-2 and TRBJ2-2, with 8 bases lining up with TRBD1. Looked up from germline, CDR1 is SGHAT and CDR2 is FQNNGV. The CDR3 is made up of 14 amino acids. The junction had 5 bases not matched to a gene; V was cut back by 4 bases and J by 7 bases. The CDR3 bases are TGTGCCAGCAGCTCTCGGACAGGGATCGGGGAGCTGTTTTTT. Translating gives CASSSRTGIGELFF.

This clonotype showed up just once. The V gene is TRBV19, the J gene TRBJ1-6, with a possible D match to TRBD1 (5 bases). Germline loops: CDR1 LNHDA, CDR2 SQIVND (reference sequence). With 3 bases removed from V and 0 bases from J, the gap between germline ends came to 9 bases. The CDR3 consists of 16 residues. The DNA of the CDR3 is TGTGCCAGTAGTATCTGGGGGAGCTCCTATAATTCACCCCTCCACTTT. It translates to CASSIWGSSYNSPLHF.

The chain recombines TRBV30 with TRBJ1-4; D gene uncertain. CDR1 GTSNPN and CDR2 SVGIG come from the germline V gene (reference sequence). This CDR3 contains 16 residues. Trimming removed 1 base at V and 0 bases at J, with 12 bases between. As DNA, the CDR3 is TGTGCCTGGAGTGCTCCCTCTCGACCAACTAATGAAAAACTGTTTTTT. This sequence encodes CAWSAPSRPTNEKLFF.

The chain employs TRBV15 and TRBJ2-7; no clear D gene. V was clipped by 2 bases and J by 4 bases, with 15 bases between them. The CDR3 has 15 amino acids. The V gene's germline CDR1 is LNHNV and CDR2 YYDKDF (reference sequence). Here the CDR3 reads CATSRSRELRYEQYF. CDR3 DNA sequence: TGTGCCACCAGCAGATCTAGGGAACTGCGGTACGAGCAGTACTTC.

This clonotype was seen only a few times. This chain links TRBV30 with TRBJ1-2; D ambiguous. CDR1 is GTSNPN and CDR2 is SVGIG in the germline V gene (reference sequence). There are 12 residues in the CDR3. The V end was cut by 8 bases, the J end by 7 bases, with 17 bases between. As DNA, the CDR3 is TGTGCCAGTAGTATCGGGAGTCCTGGCTACACCTTC. Its translation: CASSIGSPGYTF. The full variable domain, in which reference TRBV30 and TRBJ1-2 provide the parts outside the CDR3, is SQTIHQWPATLVQPVGSPLSLECTVEGTSNPNLYWYRQAAGRGLQLLFYSVGIGQISSEVPQNLSASRPQDRQFILSSKKLLLSDSGFYLCASSIGSPGYTFGSGTRLTVV.

The chain combines TRBV29-1 with TRBJ2-7; no clear D gene. V was cut by 6 bases and J by 3 bases, with 15 bases left in between. Germline V CDR1 and CDR2: SQVTM, ANQGSEA. The CDR3 consists of 13 residues. CDR3 amino acids: CSVVTGRLYEQYF. CDR3 DNA: TGCAGCGTCGTGACCGGGCGCCTCTACGAGCAGTACTTC.

V is TRBV30 and J is TRBJ2-3; D gene unclear. Germline V gene lookup returns CDR1 GTSNPN and CDR2 SVGIG (reference sequence). CDR3 length: 15 residues. V lost 0 bases and J lost 1, with 11 bases in between. CDR3 coding DNA: TGTGCCTGGAGTGTTCTCCTCGGTGGCACAGATACGCAGTATTTT. Translating gives CAWSVLLGGTDTQYF. Together with reference TRBV30 and TRBJ2-3, the CDR3 gives the full variable domain: SQTIHQWPATLVQPVGSPLSLECTVEGTSNPNLYWYRQAAGRGLQLLFYSVGIGQISSEVPQNLSASRPQDRQFILSSKKLLLSDSGFYLCAWSVLLGGTDTQYFGPGTRLTVL.

The chain has TRBV7-2 and TRBJ1-2, with D tentatively TRBD1 (5 bases). Germline-derived CDR1 and CDR2 are SGHTA and FQGNSA. The length of the CDR3 is 11 residues. Trimming shortened V by 10 bases and J by 8 bases, and 14 bases separated the two germline ends. In DNA, the CDR3 is TGTGCCACCGGGGCTCCGGGGGGCTACACCTTC. It is translated as CATGAPGGYTF.